This TCR beta chain was identified in a study of blood T cell repertoires in COVID-19. The overall study: T cells, B-cell-depleted T cells, or PBMCs supplied cDNA or gDNA.

CDR1 MNHEY and CDR2 SVGAGI come from the germline V gene. This CDR3 has 15 amino acids. V gave up 7 bases and J gave up 5 bases; unmatched junction bases: 9. Study members were between roughly 18 and 90 years old and lived in approximately 25 US regions. During the 2 weeks before they entered the study, exposed participants had met someone with a PCR-confirmed or clinician-diagnosed COVID-19 case. Here immunoSEQ multiplex PCR was the method, and the copy in TCRdb shows in-frame clones only, minus some. Of roughly 400,000 clones listed, 70% to 90% were seen once; the top ten hold roughly 1.4%. This clonotype was sampled from a woman younger than 35 who had been exposed to COVID-19. The chain joins TRBV6-5 to TRBJ2-2, with TRBD2 identical over 8 bases. Input material: PBMCs or T cells enriched from blood (not recorded which). DNA of the CDR3: TGTGCCAGCACCACCAGCGGGAGCGGGACCGGGGAGCTGTTTTTT. The encoded protein is CASTTSGSGTGELFF.